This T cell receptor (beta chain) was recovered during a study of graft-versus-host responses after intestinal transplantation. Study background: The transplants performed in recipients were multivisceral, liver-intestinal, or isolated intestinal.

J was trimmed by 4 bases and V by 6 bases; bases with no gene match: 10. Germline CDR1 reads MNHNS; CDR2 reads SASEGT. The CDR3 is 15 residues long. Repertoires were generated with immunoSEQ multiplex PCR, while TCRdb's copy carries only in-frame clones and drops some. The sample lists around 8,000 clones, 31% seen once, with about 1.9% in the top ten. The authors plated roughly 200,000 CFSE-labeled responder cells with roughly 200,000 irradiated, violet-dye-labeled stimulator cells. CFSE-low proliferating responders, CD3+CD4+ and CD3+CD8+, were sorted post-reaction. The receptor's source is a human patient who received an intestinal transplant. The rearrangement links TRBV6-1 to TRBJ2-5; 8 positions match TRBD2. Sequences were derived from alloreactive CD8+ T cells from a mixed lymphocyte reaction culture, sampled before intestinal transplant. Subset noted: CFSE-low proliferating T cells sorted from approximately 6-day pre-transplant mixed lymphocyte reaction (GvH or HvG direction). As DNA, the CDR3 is TGTGCCAGCAGCCGGGGACTAGGTATCGGAGAGACCCAGTACTTC. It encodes CASSRGLGIGETQYF.